The 27 T cell receptor beta chains presented below share a single source sample, sequenced in a study of cytomegalovirus exposure and HLA in healthy donors. The PCR was carried out with 60 Vbeta primers and 13 Jbeta primers. Produced via immunoSEQ multiplex PCR; TCRdb's table is partial and in-frame only. The profile shows around 100,000 clones, over 60% of them singletons. Material for sequencing was PBMCs. The receptors originated from a woman aged 18-29 years in good health and CMV-seropositive.

The chain links TRBV6-5 to TRBJ1-3; D remains unclear. The V end lost 4 bases, the J end lost 4 bases, and 8 bases lay between the germline ends. This CDR3 spans 13 amino acids. Germline V gene sequence: CDR1 MNHEY, CDR2 SVGAGI. Here the CDR3 reads CASSSTGGNTIYF. The CDR3 DNA sequence: TGTGCCAGCAGTTCCACGGGGGGAAACACCATATATTTT.

V usage is TRBV6-1 and J usage is TRBJ1-2; unclear D gene. This CDR3 has 13 residues. V was shortened by 0 bases and J by 4 bases, with 6 bases between the two germline ends. The germline V gene has CDR1 MNHNS and CDR2 SASEGT. The CDR3 loop reads CASSEAEAYGYTF. The CDR3 bases are TGTGCCAGCAGTGAAGCGGAGGCCTATGGCTACACCTTC.

This clone was picked up a small number of times. CDR3 bases: TGTGCCAGCAGGTCACAGGGCTCCTATAATTCACCCCTCCACTTT. Amino acids: CASRSQGSYNSPLHF. V is TRBV6-5 and J is TRBJ1-6, with D possibly matching TRBD1 (6 bases). Germline-derived CDR1 and CDR2 are MNHEY and SVGAGI. The V gene lost 6 bases and the J gene lost 0 bases, with 9 bases spanning the gap. The CDR3 loop spans 15 amino acids.

This clone showed up just a few times. The chain is built from TRBV6-1 and TRBJ1-5; 7 nucleotides line up with TRBD1. The CDR3 sequence is 15 residues long. Germline lookup yields CDR1 MNHNS and CDR2 SASEGT. J was trimmed by 6 bases and V by 3 bases; bases with no gene match: 8. The CDR3 region is CASSDPDRRSQPQHF. The CDR3 region has the DNA TGTGCCAGCAGTGACCCGGACAGGAGATCTCAGCCCCAGCATTTT.

V usage is TRBV10-1 and J usage is TRBJ1-1; TRBD1 matches 7 bases. The germline V gene encodes CDR1 WNHNN and CDR2 SYGVQD (reference sequence). V shed 3 bases and J 3 bases; nucleotides not matched to a gene: 10. CDR3 length equals 16 residues. CDR3 loop: CASSDGGPRGDTEAFF. In DNA form, the CDR3 reads TGCGCCAGCAGTGATGGGGGTCCCAGGGGGGACACTGAAGCTTTCTTT.

CDR3 loop: CASSDGWAGGYNEQFF. The CDR3 nucleotides read TGCGCCAGCAGCGATGGGTGGGCGGGGGGATACAATGAGCAGTTCTTC. The chain is built from TRBV5-1 and TRBJ2-1, with 8 positions matching TRBD2. This CDR3 spans 16 amino acids. The ends lost 4 bases at V and 4 bases at J; junction bases unmatched: 10. The germline CDR1 and CDR2 sequences are SGHRS and YFSETQ.

The chain carries TRBV4-2 and TRBJ2-5, with 7 positions matching TRBD1. The junction had 12 bases not matched to a gene; V was cut back by 4 bases and J by 4 bases. The CDR3 has 16 residues. Germline loops: CDR1 LGHNA, CDR2 YNFKEQ. The CDR3 coding sequence is TGTGCCAGCAGCCCGCGTTTTGACAGGGAAGGAGAGACCCAGTACTTC. Amino acids: CASSPRFDREGETQYF.

The CDR3 here is CASSHPSGTGGYEQYF. The CDR3 bases are TGCGCCAGCAGCCATCCCTCCGGGACAGGTGGGTACGAGCAGTACTTC. The V call is TRBV4-1, the J call TRBJ2-7; the match to TRBD1 covers 8 bases. The CDR3 is made up of 16 amino acids. Germline CDR1 is MGHRA and CDR2 is YSYEKL. Trimming removed 3 bases from V and 4 bases from J; junction bases left unmatched: 11.

As DNA, the CDR3 is TGTGCCAGCAATGAGAGGGGGGGGCTAGACGAGCAGTACTTC. It is translated as CASNERGGLDEQYF. J is TRBJ2-7 and V is TRBV2; perhaps TRBD2 as D (7 bases). Between the trimmed V and J ends, which lost 7 bases and 5 bases, there was a span of 18 bases. The V gene's germline CDR1 is SNHLY and CDR2 FYNNEI. The CDR3 sequence is 14 residues long.

The chain links TRBV27 to TRBJ2-1, with D unresolved. Trimming removed 8 bases from V and 0 bases from J, with 11 bases in between. Germline CDR1 MNHEY, CDR2 SMNVEV (reference sequence). The CDR3 totals 14 residues. The CDR3 reads CASFHSSSYNEQFF. The CDR3 nucleotides are TGTGCCAGCTTCCACTCGAGCTCCTACAATGAGCAGTTCTTC.

The genes are TRBV7-9 and TRBJ2-1; 9 nucleotides align to TRBD1. V lost 4 bases, J lost 0 bases, and 7 bases stayed unmatched. CDR1 is SEHNR, CDR2 FQNEAQ, per germline (reference sequence). The CDR3 runs to 17 residues. The CDR3 nucleotides are TGTGCCAGCAGCTCCTGGACAGGGGCAAACTCCTACAATGAGCAGTTCTTC. It codes for CASSSWTGANSYNEQFF.

The chain employs TRBV6-6 and TRBJ1-6; TRBD1 matches at 7 bases. Germline V gene sequence: CDR1 MNHNY, CDR2 SVGAGI (reference sequence). This CDR3 region has 16 residues. The ends lost 6 bases at V and 6 bases at J; junction bases unmatched: 11. CDR3 loop: CASSPRGRGPNSPLHF. For the CDR3, the DNA is TGTGCCAGCAGCCCAAGGGGGCGGGGACCTAATTCACCCCTCCACTTT.

The chain employs TRBV2 and TRBJ1-4; no clear D. The CDR3 is 13 residues long. V lost 4 bases, J lost 6 bases, and 9 bases lay in between. Germline-derived CDR1 and CDR2 are SNHLY and FYNNEI. As DNA, the CDR3 is TGTGCCAGCAGTGTTAGGGAGGATGAAAAACTGTTTTTT. Protein sequence: CASSVREDEKLFF. The full variable domain, its missing parts supplied by reference TRBV2 and TRBJ1-4, is EPEVTQTPSHQVTQMGQEVILRCVPISNHLYFYWYRQILGQKVEFLVSFYNNEISEKSEIFDDQFSVERPDGSNFTLKIRSTKLEDSAMYFCASSVREDEKLFFGSGTQLSVL.

About this clone itself: Relative to the germline gene, one junction end is altered; a read error may explain this. The chain has TRBV7-7 and TRBJ2-3, with a possible D match to TRBD1 (6 bases). The CDR3 has 15 amino acids. Looked up from germline, CDR1 is SSHAT and CDR2 is FNYEAQ (reference sequence). CDR3 nucleotide sequence: TGTGCTAGCAGCTTAGGGGCGACAGGCTCCGATACGCAGTATTTT. It is translated as CASSLGATGSDTQYF.

This clone was observed a few times. The V gene is TRBV5-6, the J gene TRBJ1-3, with a tentative D call TRBD1 (5 bases). Trimming took off 4 bases at V and 4 bases at J, with 9 bases between the two ends. This CDR3 is built from 13 residues. CDR1 is SGHDT, CDR2 YYEEEE, per germline. CDR3 coding DNA: TGTGCCAGCAGCGGCGGGACGGGAAACACCATATATTTT. This translates into CASSGGTGNTIYF.

The rearrangement links TRBV19 to TRBJ1-5; 10 bases agree with TRBD1. J gave up 1 base and V 2 bases, and 5 bases lay outside the gene matches. CDR1 and CDR2 from the germline V gene are LNHDA and SQIVND (reference sequence). CDR3 length: 17 residues. Written as DNA, the CDR3 is TGTGCCAGTAGTATATCCGGGACAGGGGTAAGCAATCAGCCCCAGCATTTT. Residues: CASSISGTGVSNQPQHF.

CDR3 nucleotides: TGTGCCAGCAGCCCCGATCCGAGGACTGAAGCTTTCTTT. Protein: CASSPDPRTEAFF. The chain links TRBV4-2 to TRBJ1-1, with no clear D. Germline CDR1 and CDR2: LGHNA and YNFKEQ. CDR3 length equals 13 residues. The V gene lost 4 bases and the J gene lost 5 bases, with 11 bases spanning the gap.

The rearrangement joins TRBV27 to TRBJ1-1; the match to TRBD1 covers 7 bases. Looked up from germline, CDR1 is MNHEY and CDR2 is SMNVEV (reference sequence). The length of the CDR3 is 13 residues. Trimming cost V 2 bases and J 7 bases; bases outside gene matches: 4. The CDR3 loop is CASSLTGDGEAFF. CDR3 DNA: TGTGCCAGCAGTTTAACAGGGGACGGTGAAGCTTTCTTT.

The V and J genes are TRBV30 and TRBJ2-1; D is undetermined. V lost 5 bases and J 0 bases, leaving 11 bases between the germline ends. CDR3 length: 14 amino acids. The germline CDR1 and CDR2 sequences are GTSNPN and SVGIG (reference sequence). The CDR3 sequence: CAWGPASSYNEQFF. DNA for the CDR3: TGTGCCTGGGGGCCGGCGAGCTCCTACAATGAGCAGTTCTTC.

The DNA of the CDR3 is TGTGCCAGCAGTGCCGGACTAGCGGGATCGAATGAGCAGTTCTTC. This sequence encodes CASSAGLAGSNEQFF. The chain carries TRBV6-4 and TRBJ2-1; 12 nucleotides align to TRBD2. Germline trimming cut 4 bases from V and 7 bases from J; bases unmatched to any gene: 5. The length of the CDR3 is 15 residues. Per germline, CDR1 MRHNA and CDR2 SNTAGT.

The CDR3 is CASSPPLAKYNEQFF. As DNA, the CDR3 is TGTGCCAGCAGTCCCCCACTAGCGAAATACAATGAGCAGTTCTTC. The chain recombines TRBV27 with TRBJ2-1; 7 bases map to TRBD2. The CDR3 is 15 amino acids. Germline trimming cut 5 bases from V and 4 bases from J; bases unmatched to any gene: 8. Germline V gene lookup returns CDR1 MNHEY and CDR2 SMNVEV (reference sequence).

The chain has TRBV19 and TRBJ1-5; no reliable D call. Trimming took off 6 bases at V and 4 bases at J, with 10 bases between the two ends. In germline, CDR1 is LNHDA, CDR2 SQIVND (reference sequence). This CDR3 region has 13 residues. CDR3 bases: TGTGCCAGTAGCCCAATCGAGAATCAGCCCCAGCATTTT. This gives the protein CASSPIENQPQHF.

The chain couples TRBV9 to TRBJ2-7, with TRBD2 as a possible D gene (5 bases). Germline V gene lookup returns CDR1 SGDLS and CDR2 YYNGEE. V lost 0 bases, J lost 6 bases, and 13 bases lay in between. This CDR3 comprises 14 residues. The CDR3 loop reads CASSVEPAGSEQYF. The DNA of the CDR3 is TGTGCCAGCAGCGTAGAGCCCGCGGGCTCCGAGCAGTACTTC.

This clone appeared once. V gene TRBV28 combines with J gene TRBJ2-2, with D maybe TRBD2 (5 bases). Trimming pared 6 bases from V and 7 bases from J, leaving 24 bases between. Germline CDR1 is MDHEN and CDR2 is SYDVKM. The CDR3 consists of 17 residues. The CDR3 bases are TGTGCCAGCAGAAACTCACACCTCCCGGGGATCCACGGGGAGCTGTTTTTT. Amino acids: CASRNSHLPGIHGELFF.

This clone was seen more than once but under ten times. The CDR3 carries no conserved terminal phenylalanine or tryptophan, so it likely arises from a read error. The genes are TRBV6-5 and TRBJ2-6, with unresolved D. Germline CDR1 MNHEY, CDR2 SVGAGI. V lost 2 bases and J 3 bases, leaving 5 bases between the germline ends. This CDR3 is 14 amino acids long. The CDR3 region is CASSYGYGANVLTV. The CDR3 DNA follows: TGTGCCAGCAGTTACGGGTATGGGGCCAACGTCCTGACTGTC.

This sequence joins TRBV7-2 and TRBJ2-7; D might be TRBD1 (6 bases). The CDR3 spans 14 residues. V was pared by 5 bases and J by 2 bases, with 13 bases between. Looked up from germline, CDR1 is SGHTA and CDR2 is FQGNSA. CDR3: CASSRAQGPYEQYF. The CDR3 coding sequence is TGTGCCAGCAGCCGGGCCCAGGGGCCCTACGAGCAGTACTTC.

Only a few counts were recorded for this clone. The gene calls are TRBV6-5 and TRBJ1-1, with D perhaps matching TRBD1 (6 bases). CDR1 MNHEY and CDR2 SVGAGI come from the germline V gene. This CDR3 comprises 14 residues. V shed 6 bases and J shed 1 base, with 12 bases lying between them. CDR3 sequence (DNA): TGTGCCAGCAGCCTCCGGGACACGAACACTGAAGCTTTCTTT. As protein: CASSLRDTNTEAFF.